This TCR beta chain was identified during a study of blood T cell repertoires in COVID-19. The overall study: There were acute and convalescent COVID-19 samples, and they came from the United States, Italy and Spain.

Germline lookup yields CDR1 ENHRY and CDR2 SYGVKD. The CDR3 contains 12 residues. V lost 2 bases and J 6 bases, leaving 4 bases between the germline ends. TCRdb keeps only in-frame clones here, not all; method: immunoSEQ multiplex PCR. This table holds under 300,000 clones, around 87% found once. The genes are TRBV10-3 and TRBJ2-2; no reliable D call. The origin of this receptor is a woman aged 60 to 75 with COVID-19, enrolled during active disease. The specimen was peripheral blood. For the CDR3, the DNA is TGTGCCATCAGTGAGACAGCCGGGGAGCTGTTTTTT. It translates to CAISETAGELFF.